The entry below gives a single T cell receptor beta chain sequence along with its context. Its target antigen remains unknown. It has no much larger one-base neighbor in the sample; base qualities were not kept. TCRbeta CDR3 regions were amplified from genomic DNA using the immunoSEQ Assay, a bias-controlled multiplex PCR. As for the original processing: The number of nucleated cells in each sample was estimated by amplification of reference gene primers within the assay. To quantify the absolute abundance of each unique TCRbeta CDR3 rearrangement, sequence reads were collapsed and filtered. For each sample, productive Simpson clonality was calculated as the square root of Simpson's diversity index across productive rearrangements. TCRdb mirrors the immuneACCESS table, restricted to in-frame sequences. Some clones are absent from its copies; in checked studies, under half trace to an unresolved V gene, and the reason for the others is unknown. The D gene and trimming were derived from the DNA, and the V and J assignments and clone size from that table. Present in this sample are some 320,000 clones, nearly 90% of which were seen just once. The biggest ten clones account for 2.5% to 3% of the sample.

The germline V gene (reference sequence) sets CDR1 to LNHDA and CDR2 to SQIVND. V loses 5 bases, J loses 5 bases, and the germline ends lie 18 bases apart. The CDR3 contains 15 residues, cysteine and phenylalanine counted. The read is trimmed to its CDR3 DNA, 45 bases read in frame from base 1. This sample stems from a study of blood T cell repertoires in COVID-19 (TCRdb year 2020). Describing the broader study: The collaborator samples originated in the United States, Italy and Spain and spanned the acute and convalescent phases of COVID-19. The material from the prospective study consisted of cDNA or gDNA derived from T cells, B-cell-depleted T cells, or PBMCs. The dataset comprised deeply sampled blood TCRbeta repertoires from subjects exposed to, actively infected with, or recovered from COVID-19. A freely available public database, intended as a resource for researchers studying the immune response to SARS-CoV-2, is where the repertoires were released. The samples were drawn from two sources: the first 160 participants of the ongoing ImmuneRACE study, and 950 to 1,500 subjects contributed by 6 global collaborators. A de-identified subject ID, COVID-19 status, age in years and sex were almost always included in the sample metadata. Where available, HLA class I and class II types were taken from metadata supplied by the sample provider and were not determined by assay-based typing.

In the prospective study, participants were roughly 18 to 89 years old, resided in about 25 geographic areas of the United States, and were enrolled through a virtual design. Cohort assignment in the prospective study relied on participant-reported clinical history from a screening survey and a study questionnaire. Exposed participants had been in contact, within 2 weeks of entering the study, with a person who had a PCR-confirmed or clinician-diagnosed case of COVID-19. Mobile phlebotomists in the prospective study collected whole blood, serum and a nasopharyngeal or oropharyngeal swab from every participant. Additional blood draws and questionnaires over an approximately two-month period could optionally be provided by prospective study participants. Blood samples from the prospective study were shipped frozen or at room temperature prior to DNA extraction. Broader findings and caveats from the paper: The quantity of clinical and demographic metadata differed by source and by participant and was supplied without curation.

This receptor was obtained from a woman aged 45-59 years who had been exposed to COVID-19. The sequence is built from TRBV19 and TRBJ1-1, with no reliable assignment of the D segment. The sample consisted of PBMCs or T cells enriched from blood (not recorded which). The nucleotide sequence is TGTGCCAGTAGTCTCGGGGTTGGCTTTGGGACTGAAGCTTTCTTT. It encodes CASSLGVGFGTEAFF.